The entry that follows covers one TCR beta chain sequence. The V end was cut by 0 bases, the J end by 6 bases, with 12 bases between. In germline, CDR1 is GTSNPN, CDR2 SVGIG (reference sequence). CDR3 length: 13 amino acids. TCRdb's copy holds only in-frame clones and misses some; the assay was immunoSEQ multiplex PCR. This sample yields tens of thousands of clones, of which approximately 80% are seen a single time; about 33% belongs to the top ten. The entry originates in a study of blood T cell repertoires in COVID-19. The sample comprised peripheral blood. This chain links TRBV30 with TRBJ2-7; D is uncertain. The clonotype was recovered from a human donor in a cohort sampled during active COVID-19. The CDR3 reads CAWSVSHRSEQYF. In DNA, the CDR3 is TGTGCCTGGAGTGTATCCCATCGGTCCGAGCAGTACTTC.